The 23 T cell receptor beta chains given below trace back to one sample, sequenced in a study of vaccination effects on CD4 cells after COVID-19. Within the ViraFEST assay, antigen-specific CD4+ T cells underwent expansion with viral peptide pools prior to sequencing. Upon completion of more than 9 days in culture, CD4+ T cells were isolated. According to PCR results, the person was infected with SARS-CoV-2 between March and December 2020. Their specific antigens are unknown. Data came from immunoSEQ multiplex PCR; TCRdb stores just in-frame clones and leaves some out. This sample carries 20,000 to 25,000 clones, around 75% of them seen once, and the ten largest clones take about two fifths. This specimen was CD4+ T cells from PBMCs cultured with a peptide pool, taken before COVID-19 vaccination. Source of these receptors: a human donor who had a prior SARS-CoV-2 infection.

As DNA, the CDR3 is TGTGCCAGCAGCTTGGGACCGACTAACACCGGGGAGCTGTTTTTT. Translation gives CASSLGPTNTGELFF. The J gene is TRBJ2-2, the V gene TRBV5-8; D call uncertain. Trimming removed 0 bases from V and 2 bases from J, with 8 bases in between. CDR3 size: 15 residues. The germline gives CDR1 SGHTS, CDR2 YDEGEE.

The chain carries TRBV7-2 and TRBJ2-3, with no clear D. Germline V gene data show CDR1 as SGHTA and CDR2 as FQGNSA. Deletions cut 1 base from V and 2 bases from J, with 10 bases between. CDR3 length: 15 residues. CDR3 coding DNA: TGTGCCAGCAGCTTAGACCCGAGTAACACAGATACGCAGTATTTT. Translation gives CASSLDPSNTDTQYF.

In nucleotides, the CDR3 is TGTGCCAGTAGTATAATTGGAGAGACCCAGTACTTC. Amino acid sequence: CASSIIGETQYF. The V and J genes are TRBV19 and TRBJ2-5; D not resolved. This CDR3 is built from 12 residues. The V end was cut by 2 bases, the J end by 4 bases, with 5 bases between. The germline V gene has CDR1 LNHDA and CDR2 SQIVND (reference sequence). Drawing the rest from reference TRBV19 and TRBJ2-5, the complete variable domain is DGGITQSPKYLFRKEGQNVTLSCEQNLNHDAMYWYRQDPGQGLRLIYYSQIVNDFQKGDIAEGYSVSREKKESFPLTVTSAQKNPTAFYLCASSIIGETQYFGPGTRLLVL.

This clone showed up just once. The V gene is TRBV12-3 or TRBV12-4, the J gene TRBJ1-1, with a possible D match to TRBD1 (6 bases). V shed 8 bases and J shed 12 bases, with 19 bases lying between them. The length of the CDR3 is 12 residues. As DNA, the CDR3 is TGTGCCAGCGGCCGGGGCCAGGGGACAACTTTCTTT. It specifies CASGRGQGTTFF.

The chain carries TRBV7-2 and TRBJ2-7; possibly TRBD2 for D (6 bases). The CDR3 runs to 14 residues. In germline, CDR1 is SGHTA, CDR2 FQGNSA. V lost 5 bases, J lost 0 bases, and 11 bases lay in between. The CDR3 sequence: CASSVSGYSYEQYF. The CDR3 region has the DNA TGTGCCAGCAGCGTTAGCGGCTACTCCTACGAGCAGTACTTC. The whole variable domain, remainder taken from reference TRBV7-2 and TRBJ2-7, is GAGVSQSPSNKVTEKGKDVELRCDPISGHTALYWYRQSLGQGLEFLIYFQGNSAPDKSGLPSDRFSAERTGGSVSTLTIQRTQQEDSAVYLCASSVSGYSYEQYFGPGTRLTVT.

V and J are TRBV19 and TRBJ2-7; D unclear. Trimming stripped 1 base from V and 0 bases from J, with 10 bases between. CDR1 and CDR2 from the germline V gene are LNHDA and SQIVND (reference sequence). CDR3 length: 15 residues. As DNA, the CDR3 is TGTGCCAGTAGTATAGTGCCGGATAGCTCCTACGAGCAGTACTTC. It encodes CASSIVPDSSYEQYF.

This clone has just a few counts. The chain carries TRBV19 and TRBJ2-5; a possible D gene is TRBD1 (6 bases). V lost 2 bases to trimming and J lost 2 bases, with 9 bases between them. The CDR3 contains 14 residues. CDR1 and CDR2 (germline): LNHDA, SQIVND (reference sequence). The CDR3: CASSITDRQETQYF. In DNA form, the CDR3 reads TGTGCCAGTAGTATAACCGACAGGCAAGAGACCCAGTACTTC.

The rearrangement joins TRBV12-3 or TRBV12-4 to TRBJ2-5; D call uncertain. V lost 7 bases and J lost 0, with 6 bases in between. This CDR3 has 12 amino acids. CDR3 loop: CASTRYQETQYF. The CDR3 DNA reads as TGTGCCAGCACCCGATACCAAGAGACCCAGTACTTC.

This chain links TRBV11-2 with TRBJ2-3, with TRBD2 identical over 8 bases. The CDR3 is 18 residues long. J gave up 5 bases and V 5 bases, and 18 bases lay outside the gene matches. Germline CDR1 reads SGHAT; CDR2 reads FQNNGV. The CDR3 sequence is CASSHPYGREGQVDTQYF. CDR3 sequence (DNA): TGTGCCAGCAGCCACCCCTATGGTCGGGAGGGCCAGGTAGATACGCAGTATTTT.

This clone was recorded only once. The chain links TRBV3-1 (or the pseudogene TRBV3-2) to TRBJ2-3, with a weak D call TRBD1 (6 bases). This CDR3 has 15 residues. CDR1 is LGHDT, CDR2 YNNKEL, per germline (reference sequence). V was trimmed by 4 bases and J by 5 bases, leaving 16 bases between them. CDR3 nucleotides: TGTGCCAGCAGCCCGCAGGGGTTTCAGAGAGATACGCAGTATTTT. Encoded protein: CASSPQGFQRDTQYF.

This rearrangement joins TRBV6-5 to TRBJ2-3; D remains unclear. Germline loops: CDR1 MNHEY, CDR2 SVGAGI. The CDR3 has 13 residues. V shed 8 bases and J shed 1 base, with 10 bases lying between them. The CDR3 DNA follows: TGTGCCAGCGCCATTCCCGGCACAGATACGCAGTATTTT. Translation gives CASAIPGTDTQYF.

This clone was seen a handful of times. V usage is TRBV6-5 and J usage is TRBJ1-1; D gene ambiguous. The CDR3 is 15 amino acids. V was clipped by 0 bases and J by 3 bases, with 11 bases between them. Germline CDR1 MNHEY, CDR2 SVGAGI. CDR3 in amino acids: CASSYSWARDTEAFF. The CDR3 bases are TGTGCCAGCAGTTACTCCTGGGCTAGGGACACTGAAGCTTTCTTT.

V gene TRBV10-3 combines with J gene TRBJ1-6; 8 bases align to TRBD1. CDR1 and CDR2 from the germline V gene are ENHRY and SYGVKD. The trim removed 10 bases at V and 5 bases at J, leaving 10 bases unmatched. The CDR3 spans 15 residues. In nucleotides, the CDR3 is TGTGCCACGCAAGCAGACAGGGGCCATAATTCACCCCTCCACTTT. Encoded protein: CATQADRGHNSPLHF.

CDR3 sequence: CATSRSSLDRAGYTF. The CDR3 bases are TGTGCCACCAGCAGATCCTCTTTGGACAGGGCTGGCTACACCTTC. The rearrangement joins TRBV15 to TRBJ1-2, with 8 bases identical to TRBD1. The CDR3 extends over 15 amino acids. In germline, CDR1 is LNHNV, CDR2 YYDKDF (reference sequence). Trimming removed 2 bases from V and 7 bases from J; junction bases left unmatched: 9.

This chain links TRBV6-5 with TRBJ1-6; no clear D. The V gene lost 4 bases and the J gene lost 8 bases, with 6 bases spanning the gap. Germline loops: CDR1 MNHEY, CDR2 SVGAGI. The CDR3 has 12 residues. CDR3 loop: CASSFRDSPLHF. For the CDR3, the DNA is TGTGCCAGCAGTTTCCGAGATTCACCCCTCCACTTT.

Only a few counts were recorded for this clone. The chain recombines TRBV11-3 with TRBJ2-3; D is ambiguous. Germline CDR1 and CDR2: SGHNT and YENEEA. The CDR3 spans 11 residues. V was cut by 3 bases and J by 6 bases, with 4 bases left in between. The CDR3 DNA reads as TGTGCCAGCAGCTTGTTTGATACGCAGTATTTT. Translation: CASSLFDTQYF.

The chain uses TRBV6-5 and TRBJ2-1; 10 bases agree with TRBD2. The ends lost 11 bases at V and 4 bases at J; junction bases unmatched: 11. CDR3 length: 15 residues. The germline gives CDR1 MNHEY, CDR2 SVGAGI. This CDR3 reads CAGSLAGKDYNEQFF. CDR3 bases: TGTGCCGGATCACTAGCGGGGAAAGATTACAATGAGCAGTTCTTC.

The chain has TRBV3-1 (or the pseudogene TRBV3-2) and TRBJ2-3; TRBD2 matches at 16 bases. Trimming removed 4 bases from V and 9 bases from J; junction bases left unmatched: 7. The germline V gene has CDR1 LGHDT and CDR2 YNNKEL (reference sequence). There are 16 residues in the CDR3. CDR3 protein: CASSPSGTSGGATQYF. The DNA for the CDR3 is TGTGCCAGCAGCCCCTCCGGGACTAGCGGGGGGGCGACGCAGTATTTT.

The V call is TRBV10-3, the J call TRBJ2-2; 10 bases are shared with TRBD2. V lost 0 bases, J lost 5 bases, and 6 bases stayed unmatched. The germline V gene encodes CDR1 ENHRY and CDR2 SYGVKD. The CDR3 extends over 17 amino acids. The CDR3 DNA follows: TGTGCCATCAGTGAGTCGGGAGCGGGAGGGCCGACCGGGGAGCTGTTTTTT. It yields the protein CAISESGAGGPTGELFF.

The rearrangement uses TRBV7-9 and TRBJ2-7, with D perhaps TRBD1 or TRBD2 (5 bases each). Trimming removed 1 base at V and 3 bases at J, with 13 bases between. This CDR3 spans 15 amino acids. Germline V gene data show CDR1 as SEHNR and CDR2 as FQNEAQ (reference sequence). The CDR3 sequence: CASSLETGTHYEQYF. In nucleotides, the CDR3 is TGTGCCAGCAGCTTAGAGACCGGGACCCACTACGAGCAGTACTTC.

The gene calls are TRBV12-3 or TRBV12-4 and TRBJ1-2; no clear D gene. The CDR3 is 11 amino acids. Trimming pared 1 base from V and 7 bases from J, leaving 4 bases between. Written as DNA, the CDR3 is TGTGCCAGCAGTTTAGGGGGTGGCTACACCTTC. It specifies CASSLGGGYTF.

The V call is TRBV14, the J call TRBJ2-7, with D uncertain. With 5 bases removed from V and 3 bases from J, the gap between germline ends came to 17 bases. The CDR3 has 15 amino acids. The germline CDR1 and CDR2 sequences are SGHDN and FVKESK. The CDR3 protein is CASSGHGLGSYEQYF. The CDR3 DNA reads TGTGCCAGCAGCGGGCACGGTCTAGGCAGCTACGAGCAGTACTTC.

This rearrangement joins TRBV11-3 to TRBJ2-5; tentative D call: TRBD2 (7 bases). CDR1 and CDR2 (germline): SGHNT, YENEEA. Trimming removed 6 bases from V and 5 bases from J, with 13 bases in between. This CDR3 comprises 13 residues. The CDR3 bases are TGTGCCAGCAGAAGGGGGGGAGGGGAGACCCAGTACTTC. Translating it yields CASRRGGGETQYF.